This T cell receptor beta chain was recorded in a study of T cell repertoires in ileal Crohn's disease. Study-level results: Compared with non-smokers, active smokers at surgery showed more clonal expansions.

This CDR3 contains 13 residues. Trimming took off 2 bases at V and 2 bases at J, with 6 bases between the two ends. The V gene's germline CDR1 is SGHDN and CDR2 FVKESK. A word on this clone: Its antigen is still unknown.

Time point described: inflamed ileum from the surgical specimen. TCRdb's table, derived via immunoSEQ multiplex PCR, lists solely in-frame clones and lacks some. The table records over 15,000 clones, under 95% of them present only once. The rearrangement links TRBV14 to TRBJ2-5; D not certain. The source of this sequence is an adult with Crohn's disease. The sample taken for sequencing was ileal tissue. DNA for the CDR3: TGTGCCAGCAGCCAATGGATACAAGAGACCCAGTACTTC. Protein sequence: CASSQWIQETQYF.